This TCR beta chain comes out of a study of memory CD4+ T cells and cytomegalovirus serostatus. Study-level information: Of the healthy Belgian adults, 9 or 10 were CMV seropositive and 20 to 30 seronegative. Study-wide points: Each of approximately 63 CMV-associated TCRbeta sequences occurred in one to five individuals.

Single viable CD3+CD4+CD8-CD45RO+ cells were sorted as the memory CD4+ T cells. Serostatus was set by detecting CMV pp150, pp28, p38, p52 IgG. Method: immunoSEQ multiplex PCR; TCRdb's copy keeps in-frame clones and lacks some. The data hold under 50,000 clones, with about three quarters observed a single time. Regarding this clone: Its antigen is unknown.

This CDR3 spans 16 amino acids. CDR1 SGHTA and CDR2 FQGTGA come from the germline V gene. V dropped 2 bases and J dropped 3 bases, with 15 bases sitting between them. Sequenced input: memory CD4+ T cells from blood. This TCR was sampled from an adult in good health and CMV-seronegative. The V gene is TRBV7-3, the J gene TRBJ2-3; D perhaps matches TRBD2 (7 bases). CDR3 protein: CASSLEGGRLTDTQYF. The CDR3, as DNA: TGTGCCAGCAGCTTAGAGGGGGGGCGCTTAACAGATACGCAGTATTTT.